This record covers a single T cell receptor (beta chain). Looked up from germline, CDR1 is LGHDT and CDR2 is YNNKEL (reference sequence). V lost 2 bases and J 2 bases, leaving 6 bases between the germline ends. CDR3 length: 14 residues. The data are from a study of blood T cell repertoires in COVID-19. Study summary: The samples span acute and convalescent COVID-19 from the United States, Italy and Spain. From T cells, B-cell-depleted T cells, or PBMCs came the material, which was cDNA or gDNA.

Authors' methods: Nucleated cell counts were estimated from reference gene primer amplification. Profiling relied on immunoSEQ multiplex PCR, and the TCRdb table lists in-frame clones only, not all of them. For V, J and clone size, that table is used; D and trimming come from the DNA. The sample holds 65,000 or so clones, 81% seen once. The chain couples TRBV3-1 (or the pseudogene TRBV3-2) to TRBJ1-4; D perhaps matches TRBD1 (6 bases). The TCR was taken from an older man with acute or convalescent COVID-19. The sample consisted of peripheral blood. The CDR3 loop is CASSQRGTNEKLFF. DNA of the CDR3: TGTGCCAGCAGCCAAAGGGGGACTAATGAAAAACTGTTTTTT.